These 31 T cell receptor beta chains came from one sample sequenced in a study of CD8 T cells in ankylosing spondylitis (dated by TCRdb to 2016 to 2017). Library preparation used 5' RACE. This sample was sequenced with an Illumina HiSeq 2500. TCRdb trimmed public reads at Q25 via fastp, called clones via MiXCR and kept in-frame beta chains. Each entry is one CDR3 protein sequence, shown with its most common DNA and genes. The sample table contains under 450,000 distinct CDR3 sequences; only one count was recorded for 15% to 20% of them. The top ten hold around 0.92% of the sample. Their cognate antigens are unknown. General study outcomes and caveats: Blood from ankylosing spondylitis patients appeared to be characterized by a TCR beta motif made up of under 10 highly homologous amino acid variants.

Sequencing used blood, either unsorted or a sorted T cell fraction (not recorded which). The receptors stem from a male donor with ankylosing spondylitis.

The table lists this clonotype with a count of one. The chain uses TRBV27 and TRBJ1-3; possible D gene TRBD1, 6 bases. The V gene lost 5 bases and the J gene lost 3 bases, with 14 bases spanning the gap. The CDR3 is 15 amino acids. Germline assignment: CDR1 MNHEY and CDR2 SMNVEV (reference sequence). The CDR3 spells CASSTRGGFGNTIYF. The CDR3 DNA sequence: TGTGCCAGCAGTACTCGAGGGGGGTTTGGAAACACCATATATTTT.

This clonotype was observed many times. V is TRBV12-3 or TRBV12-4 and J is TRBJ1-2; 9 bases are a match to TRBD1. The junction had 4 bases not matched to a gene; V was cut back by 6 bases and J by 5 bases. The CDR3 contains 13 residues. CDR3 sequence: CASRMGQGYGYTF. DNA for the CDR3: TGTGCCAGCAGGATGGGACAGGGATATGGCTACACCTTC.

This clonotype was observed a few times. The chain combines TRBV20-1 with TRBJ1-1; a possible D gene is TRBD1 (5 bases). With 5 bases removed from V and 6 bases from J, the gap between germline ends came to 16 bases. The CDR3 totals 13 residues. Germline CDR1 reads DFQATT; CDR2 reads SNEGSKA (reference sequence). In nucleotides, the CDR3 is TGCAGTGCTCTCCGGGACCGAGCCTCTGAAGCTTTCTTT. It encodes CSALRDRASEAFF.

This clonotype has only a few counts. The chain recombines TRBV15 with TRBJ2-7; D gene ambiguous. CDR3 length: 14 amino acids. CDR1 is LNHNV and CDR2 is YYDKDF in the germline V gene (reference sequence). V lost 3 bases, J lost 3 bases, and 12 bases lay in between. The CDR3 DNA reads as TGTGCCACCAGCAGGTTAGTCCTAGACTACGAGCAGTACTTC. Protein sequence: CATSRLVLDYEQYF. Using reference TRBV15 and TRBJ2-7 for the parts outside the CDR3, the full variable domain is DAMVIQNPRYQVTQFGKPVTLSCSQTLNHNVMYWYQQKSSQAPKLLFHYYDKDFNNEADTPDNFQSRRPNTSFCFLDIRSPGLGDTAMYLCATSRLVLDYEQYFGPGTRLTVT.

This clonotype was found a few times. The chain couples TRBV6-1 to TRBJ2-1; 9 bases align to TRBD2. V lost 6 bases and J lost 6; bases outside the gene matches: 12. From germline, CDR1 is MNHNS and CDR2 SASEGT. The CDR3 sequence is 16 residues long. Here the CDR3 reads CASRSDSGSPSNEQFF. CDR3 DNA sequence: TGTGCCAGCAGATCAGATAGCGGGAGCCCAAGCAATGAGCAGTTCTTC.

This clonotype was seen many times. V and J are TRBV4-1 and TRBJ1-3; no firm D call. CDR1 and CDR2 (germline): MGHRA, YSYEKL. The germline V and J ends were trimmed by 4 bases and 8 bases, with 12 bases remaining between them. The CDR3 has 13 residues. The CDR3: CASSPPREDTIYF. CDR3 sequence (DNA): TGCGCCAGCAGCCCCCCAAGGGAGGACACCATATATTTT.

This chain joins TRBV10-3 and TRBJ2-5, with 7 bases that match TRBD2. Germline V lookup: CDR1 ENHRY, CDR2 SYGVKD. V was clipped by 0 bases and J by 4 bases; unmatched bases: 5. The length of the CDR3 is 15 residues. CDR3 amino acids: CAISESGGDRETQYF. In DNA, the CDR3 is TGTGCCATCAGTGAGTCGGGAGGGGATCGAGAGACCCAGTACTTC.

This clonotype was counted between two and nine times. V and J are TRBV20-1 and TRBJ2-7; TRBD2 aligns across 10 bases. With 1 base clipped from V and 3 bases from J, the junction kept 6 bases outside the gene matches. Germline V gene lookup returns CDR1 DFQATT and CDR2 SNEGSKA (reference sequence). CDR3 length equals 15 residues. CDR3 nucleotide sequence: TGCAGTGCTAGAGGAACTAGCGGGAAGGTCTACGAGCAGTACTTC. Translated: CSARGTSGKVYEQYF.

In its sample, this clonotype was seen many times. The chain couples TRBV9 to TRBJ2-2, with TRBD2 as a possible D gene (5 bases). The CDR3 is 15 residues long. Trimming took off 3 bases at V and 5 bases at J, with 14 bases between the two ends. Germline V lookup: CDR1 SGDLS, CDR2 YYNGEE. CDR3 amino acids: CASSGGQPPTGELFF. CDR3 DNA sequence: TGTGCCAGCAGCGGAGGGCAACCCCCGACCGGGGAGCTGTTTTTT.

The chain recombines TRBV7-2 with TRBJ1-1, with D possibly being TRBD1 (6 bases). V was shortened by 2 bases and J by 0 bases, with 10 bases between the two germline ends. The germline V gene has CDR1 SGHTA and CDR2 FQGNSA. The CDR3 runs to 15 residues. The CDR3 DNA follows: TGTGCCAGCAGCTTAACAGGGAGAATGAACACTGAAGCTTTCTTT. Translating it yields CASSLTGRMNTEAFF.

This clonotype was seen a few times. This chain uses TRBV12-3 or TRBV12-4 with TRBJ1-3; possible D gene TRBD1, 6 bases. The CDR3 is made up of 17 amino acids. V was trimmed by 7 bases and J by 0 bases, leaving 19 bases between them. CDR3 in DNA: TGTGCCAGCACCCTTATTGGACAGCGTTTCTCTGGAAACACCATATATTTT. This encodes CASTLIGQRFSGNTIYF.

This clonotype was recorded many times. The chain couples TRBV5-1 to TRBJ1-3, with D hard to call. With 3 bases removed from V and 0 bases from J, the gap between germline ends came to 10 bases. The germline gives CDR1 SGHRS, CDR2 YFSETQ. The CDR3 runs to 15 residues. CDR3 bases: TGCGCCAGCAGCTACGGACTGTCCTCTGGAAACACCATATATTTT. Its protein product is CASSYGLSSGNTIYF.

This clonotype has just a few counts. This chain joins TRBV29-1 and TRBJ2-5; 8 bases line up with TRBD2. The germline V gene encodes CDR1 SQVTM and CDR2 ANQGSEA. CDR3 length: 15 residues. Trimming removed 6 bases from V and 2 bases from J; junction bases left unmatched: 11. The CDR3: CSVLGGSGEQETQYF. The DNA for the CDR3 is TGCAGCGTCCTAGGGGGTAGCGGGGAACAAGAGACCCAGTACTTC. Looking up the rest from reference TRBV29-1 and TRBJ2-5 gives the full variable domain: SAVISQKPSRDICQRGTSLTIQCQVDSQVTMMFWYRQQPGQSLTLIATANQGSEATYESGFVIDKFPISRPNLTFSTLTVSNMSPEDSSIYLCSVLGGSGEQETQYFGPGTRLLVL.

This clonotype was recorded a few times. This chain connects TRBV11-2 to TRBJ2-2; the D is unclear. Trimming took 2 bases from V and 9 from J, leaving 4 bases between them. Per germline, CDR1 SGHAT and CDR2 FQNNGV. CDR3 length: 11 residues. The CDR3 reads CASSLSRELFF. The CDR3 bases are TGTGCCAGCAGCTTATCCCGGGAGCTGTTTTTT.

There are a few counts of this clonotype. The rearrangement links TRBV4-2 to TRBJ2-5, with D possibly TRBD1 on 5 matching bases. V lost 0 bases and J 1 base, leaving 9 bases between the germline ends. Germline CDR1 LGHNA, CDR2 YNFKEQ. This CDR3 contains 15 residues. CDR3 loop: CASSQDKGRQETQYF. CDR3 DNA: TGTGCCAGCAGCCAAGATAAGGGGCGCCAAGAGACCCAGTACTTC.

This rearrangement joins TRBV18 to TRBJ1-5; a weak D match, TRBD1 (6 bases). V was clipped by 3 bases and J by 1 base, with 13 bases between them. This CDR3 region has 16 residues. From germline, CDR1 is KGHSH and CDR2 LQKENI. The CDR3: CASSPTQGMSNQPQHF. CDR3 sequence (DNA): TGTGCCAGCTCACCTACACAGGGAATGAGCAATCAGCCCCAGCATTTT.

This sequence joins TRBV18 and TRBJ2-1, with no clear D. Per germline, CDR1 KGHSH and CDR2 LQKENI. The V gene lost 6 bases and the J gene lost 4 bases, with 16 bases spanning the gap. The CDR3 runs to 15 residues. As DNA, the CDR3 is TGTGCCAGCTCCCCCCGGGTCCCTCCTTACAATGAGCAGTTCTTC. It codes for CASSPRVPPYNEQFF.

The chain is built from TRBV20-1 and TRBJ2-1; 8 bases are shared with TRBD2. CDR1 is DFQATT and CDR2 is SNEGSKA in the germline V gene (reference sequence). Unmatched junction bases numbered 14, after V lost 1 base and J lost 12 bases. This CDR3 region has 15 residues. CDR3 coding DNA: TGCAGTGCTAGAGTGGGAACTAGCGGTACGGGGCCGCAGTTCTTC. It yields the protein CSARVGTSGTGPQFF.

The V call is TRBV4-3, the J call TRBJ2-3; 10 nucleotides agree with TRBD1. V was clipped by 3 bases and J by 3 bases; unmatched bases: 3. Germline CDR1 and CDR2: LGHNA and YSLEER. This CDR3 has 15 residues. CDR3 region: CASSHTGQGTDTQYF. CDR3 coding DNA: TGCGCCAGCAGCCACACGGGACAGGGGACAGATACGCAGTATTTT.

The J gene is TRBJ2-5, the V gene TRBV2, with D possibly called TRBD1 or TRBD2 (7 bases each). V shed 6 bases and J shed 4 bases, with 15 bases lying between them. The germline V gene encodes CDR1 SNHLY and CDR2 FYNNEI. CDR3 size: 14 residues. The CDR3 here is CASSRQGGGETQYF. CDR3 in DNA: TGTGCCAGCAGCCGACAGGGAGGGGGAGAGACCCAGTACTTC.

This clonotype was counted between two and nine times. The genes are TRBV12-3 or TRBV12-4 and TRBJ1-2; 9 bases align to TRBD1. The trim removed 5 bases at V and 8 bases at J, leaving 21 bases unmatched. The CDR3 consists of 18 residues. CDR3 loop: CASSPNITPGTGRRGYTF. CDR3 nucleotides: TGTGCCAGCAGTCCAAACATCACTCCCGGGACAGGGCGGAGAGGCTACACCTTC.

This clonotype has a handful of counts. The chain combines TRBV7-2 with TRBJ2-7; 14 nucleotides match TRBD2. Germline values: CDR1 SGHTA, CDR2 FQGNSA. The CDR3 is 17 amino acids. V trimming: 5 bases; J trimming: 6 bases; junction bases outside the gene matches: 12. The CDR3 is CASSHALGLAGGSEQYF. The CDR3 DNA is TGTGCCAGCAGCCACGCCTTAGGACTAGCGGGAGGAAGCGAGCAGTACTTC.

The sample holds a few counts of this clonotype. The chain has TRBV7-6 and TRBJ2-3, with no clear D. V was clipped by 5 bases and J by 6 bases, with 12 bases between them. The CDR3 is made up of 13 amino acids. CDR1 and CDR2 from the germline V gene are SGHVS and FNYEAQ. The CDR3 DNA sequence: TGTGCCAGCAGCCCCCGTTATTTGGATACGCAGTATTTT. It is translated as CASSPRYLDTQYF.

The chain uses TRBV2 and TRBJ1-2; TRBD1 is a possible D gene (6 bases). Germline loops: CDR1 SNHLY, CDR2 FYNNEI. The CDR3 covers 14 residues. The V end lost 9 bases, the J end lost 0 bases, and 14 bases lay between the germline ends. CDR3 in amino acids: CARDRDTSNYGYTF. The CDR3 region has the DNA TGTGCCAGAGACCGGGACACCTCTAACTATGGCTACACCTTC.

This clonotype was recorded a few times. The V gene is TRBV7-3, the J gene TRBJ2-5, with a possible D match to TRBD1 (5 bases). Germline assignment: CDR1 SGHTA and CDR2 FQGTGA. The CDR3 loop spans 15 amino acids. The V gene lost 4 bases and the J gene lost 0 bases, with 12 bases spanning the gap. CDR3 coding DNA: TGTGCCAGCAGCTCCTCAGGGCACTACCAAGAGACCCAGTACTTC. Translating it yields CASSSSGHYQETQYF.

Ten or more counts support this clonotype. The DNA for the CDR3 is TGCGCCAGCAGTCTGGGAACCCCTCCCTACGAGCAGTACTTC. Translating it yields CASSLGTPPYEQYF. The V and J genes are TRBV5-1 and TRBJ2-7; no clear D gene. The CDR3 length is 14 residues. Germline V gene data show CDR1 as SGHRS and CDR2 as YFSETQ. V was clipped by 5 bases and J by 2 bases, with 14 bases between them.

The chain uses TRBV27 and TRBJ2-3; TRBD1 is a possible D gene (5 bases). Trimming took 2 bases from V and 2 from J, leaving 11 bases between them. Per germline, CDR1 MNHEY and CDR2 SMNVEV (reference sequence). The CDR3 is made up of 15 amino acids. This CDR3 is CASSLVGRDTDTQYF. The CDR3 DNA reads as TGTGCCAGCAGTTTAGTGGGGCGCGACACAGATACGCAGTATTTT.

The rearrangement uses TRBV7-3 and TRBJ2-1, with 9 positions matching TRBD1. The CDR3 is 15 residues long. Germline lookup yields CDR1 SGHTA and CDR2 FQGTGA. Trimming removed 5 bases from V and 7 bases from J; junction bases left unmatched: 9. The CDR3: CASSRRTGADNEQFF. CDR3 coding DNA: TGTGCCAGCAGCCGACGGACAGGGGCGGATAATGAGCAGTTCTTC.

The CDR3 DNA is TGTGCCAGCAGCCCCCGACAGGGAAGGGGTGATACGCAGTATTTT. As protein: CASSPRQGRGDTQYF. The V gene is TRBV6-1, the J gene TRBJ2-3; TRBD1 matches 7 bases. Per the germline V gene, CDR1 is MNHNS and CDR2 is SASEGT. J was trimmed by 6 bases and V by 6 bases; bases with no gene match: 12. The CDR3 is made up of 15 amino acids.

This chain connects TRBV5-1 to TRBJ2-2, with 8 positions matching TRBD2. The length of the CDR3 is 16 residues. After removal of 2 bases from V and 5 bases from J, the junction contained 8 bases not matched to a gene. Germline V gives CDR1 SGHRS, CDR2 YFSETQ. CDR3 amino acids: CASSFVSGVPTGELFF. The CDR3 region has the DNA TGCGCCAGCAGCTTTGTTAGCGGGGTTCCGACCGGGGAGCTGTTTTTT.

The chain joins TRBV9 to TRBJ2-7, with D perhaps given as TRBD1 or TRBD2 (5 bases each). V lost 0 bases and J 7 bases, leaving 17 bases between the germline ends. From germline, CDR1 is SGDLS and CDR2 YYNGEE. This CDR3 contains 15 residues. Here the CDR3 DNA reads TGTGCCAGCAGCGTAGCCCCCGACGGGGCTAATGAGCAGTACTTC. Its translation is CASSVAPDGANEQYF.